This T cell receptor beta chain was found in a study of shared clonotypes between healthy human individuals. Study-level background: The people who gave samples were a couple of women and a few men aged 18 to 49.

This clone was recorded many times. Profiling relied on immunoSEQ multiplex PCR, and the TCRdb table lists in-frame clones only, not all of them. The data show around 700,000 clones, 55% to 75% seen once. The CDR3 is 14 residues long. CDR1 and CDR2 from the germline V gene are SGHTA and FQGNSA. With 4 bases clipped from V and 4 bases from J, the junction kept 4 bases outside the gene matches. The chain links TRBV7-2 to TRBJ1-1; TRBD1 matches 9 bases. The material sequenced was memory CD4+ T cells sorted from blood. Specified subset: CD45RA-negative fraction. The source of this sequence is a woman in her twenties or thirties in good health. The CDR3 loop reads CASSSGQGSTEAFF. The CDR3 DNA is TGTGCCAGCAGCTCTGGACAGGGGAGCACTGAAGCTTTCTTT.